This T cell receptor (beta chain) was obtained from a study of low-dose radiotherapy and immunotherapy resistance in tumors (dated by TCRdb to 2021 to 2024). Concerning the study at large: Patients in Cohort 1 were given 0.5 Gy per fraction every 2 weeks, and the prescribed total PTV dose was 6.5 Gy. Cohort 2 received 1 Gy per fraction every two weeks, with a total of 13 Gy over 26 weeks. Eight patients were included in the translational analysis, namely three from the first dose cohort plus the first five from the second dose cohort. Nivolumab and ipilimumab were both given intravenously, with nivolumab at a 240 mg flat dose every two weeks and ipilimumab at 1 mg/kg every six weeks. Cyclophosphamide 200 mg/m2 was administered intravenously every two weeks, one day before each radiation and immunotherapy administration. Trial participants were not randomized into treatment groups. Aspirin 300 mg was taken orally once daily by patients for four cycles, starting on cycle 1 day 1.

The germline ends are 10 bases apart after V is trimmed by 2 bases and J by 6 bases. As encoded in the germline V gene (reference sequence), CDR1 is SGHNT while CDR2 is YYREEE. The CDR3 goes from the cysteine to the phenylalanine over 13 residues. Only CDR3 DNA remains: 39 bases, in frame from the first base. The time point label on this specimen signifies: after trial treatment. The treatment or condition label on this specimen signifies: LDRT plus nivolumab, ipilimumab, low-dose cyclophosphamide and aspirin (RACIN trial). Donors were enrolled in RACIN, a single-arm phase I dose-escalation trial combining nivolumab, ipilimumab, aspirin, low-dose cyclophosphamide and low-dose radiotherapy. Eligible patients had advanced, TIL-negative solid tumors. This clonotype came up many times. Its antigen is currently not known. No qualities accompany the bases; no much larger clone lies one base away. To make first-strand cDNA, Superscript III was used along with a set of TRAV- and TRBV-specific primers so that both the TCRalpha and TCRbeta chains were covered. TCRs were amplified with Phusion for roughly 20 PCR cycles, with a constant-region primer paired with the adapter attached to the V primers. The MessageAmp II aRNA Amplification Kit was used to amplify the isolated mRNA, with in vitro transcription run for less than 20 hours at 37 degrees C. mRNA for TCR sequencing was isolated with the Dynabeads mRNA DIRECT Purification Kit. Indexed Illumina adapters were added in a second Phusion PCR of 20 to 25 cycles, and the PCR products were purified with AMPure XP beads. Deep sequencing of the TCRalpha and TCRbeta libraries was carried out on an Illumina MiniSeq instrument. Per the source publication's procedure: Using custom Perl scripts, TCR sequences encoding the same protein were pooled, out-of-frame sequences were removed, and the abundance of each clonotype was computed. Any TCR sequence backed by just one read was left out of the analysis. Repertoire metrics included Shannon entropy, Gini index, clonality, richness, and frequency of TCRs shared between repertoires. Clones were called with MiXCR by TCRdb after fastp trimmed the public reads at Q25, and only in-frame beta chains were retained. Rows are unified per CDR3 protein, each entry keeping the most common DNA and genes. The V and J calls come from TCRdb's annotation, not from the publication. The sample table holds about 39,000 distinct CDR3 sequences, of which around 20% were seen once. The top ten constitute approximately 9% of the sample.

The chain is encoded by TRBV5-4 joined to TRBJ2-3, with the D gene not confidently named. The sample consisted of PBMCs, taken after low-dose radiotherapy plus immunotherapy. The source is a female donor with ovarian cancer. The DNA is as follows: TGTGCCAGCAGCTTTCTAGACGCGGATACGCAGTATTTT. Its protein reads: CASSFLDADTQYF.